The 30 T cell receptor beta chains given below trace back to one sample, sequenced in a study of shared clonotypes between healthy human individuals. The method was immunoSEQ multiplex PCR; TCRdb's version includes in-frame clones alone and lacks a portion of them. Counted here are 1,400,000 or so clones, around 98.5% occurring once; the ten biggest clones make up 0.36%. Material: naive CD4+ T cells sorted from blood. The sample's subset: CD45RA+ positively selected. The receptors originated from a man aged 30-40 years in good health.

The CDR3 region has the DNA TGTGCCAGCAGCGTAGTAGGGGAAGGGAATACGCAGTATTTT. Translating it yields CASSVVGEGNTQYF. The V call is TRBV9, the J call TRBJ2-3; D is possibly TRBD1 (5 bases). The CDR3 totals 14 residues. Trimming removed 0 bases at V and 7 bases at J, with 12 bases between. Germline-derived CDR1 and CDR2 are SGDLS and YYNGEE.

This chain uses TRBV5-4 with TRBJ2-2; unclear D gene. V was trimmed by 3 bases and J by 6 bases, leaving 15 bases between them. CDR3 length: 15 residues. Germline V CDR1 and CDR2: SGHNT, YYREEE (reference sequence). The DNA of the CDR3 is TGTGCCAGCAGCTACAGAGGCCGGATAGCCGGGGAGCTGTTTTTT. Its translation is CASSYRGRIAGELFF.

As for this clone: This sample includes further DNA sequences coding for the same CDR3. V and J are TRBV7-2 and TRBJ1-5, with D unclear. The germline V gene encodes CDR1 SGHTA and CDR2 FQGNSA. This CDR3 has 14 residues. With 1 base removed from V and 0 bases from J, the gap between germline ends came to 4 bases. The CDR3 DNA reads TGTGCCAGCAGCTTAGTTAATAGCAATCAGCCCCAGCATTTT. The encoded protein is CASSLVNSNQPQHF.

As DNA, the CDR3 is TGCGCCAGCAGCAGACTAGCGGGAAATAGGAACAATGAGCAGTTCTTC. Its protein is CASSRLAGNRNNEQFF. This chain connects TRBV5-1 to TRBJ2-1, with TRBD2 matching 11 bases. After removal of 4 bases from V and 5 bases from J, the junction contained 8 bases not matched to a gene. Germline values: CDR1 SGHRS, CDR2 YFSETQ. The CDR3 covers 16 residues.

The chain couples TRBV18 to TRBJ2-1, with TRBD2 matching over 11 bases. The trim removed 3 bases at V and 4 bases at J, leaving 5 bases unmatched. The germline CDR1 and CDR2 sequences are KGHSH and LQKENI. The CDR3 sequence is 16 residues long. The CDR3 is CASSPRLAGLYNEQFF. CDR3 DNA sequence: TGTGCCAGCTCACCTCGACTAGCGGGACTGTACAATGAGCAGTTCTTC.

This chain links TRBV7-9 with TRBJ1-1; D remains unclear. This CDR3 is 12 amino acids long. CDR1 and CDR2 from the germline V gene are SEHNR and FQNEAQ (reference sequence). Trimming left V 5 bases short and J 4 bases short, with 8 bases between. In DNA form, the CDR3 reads TGTGCCAGCAGCCTCACTCTCACTGAAGCTTTCTTT. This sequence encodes CASSLTLTEAFF.

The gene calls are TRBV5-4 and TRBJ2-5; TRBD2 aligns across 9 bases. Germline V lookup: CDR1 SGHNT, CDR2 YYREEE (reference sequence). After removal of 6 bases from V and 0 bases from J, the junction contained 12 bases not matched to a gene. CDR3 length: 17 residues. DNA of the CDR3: TGTGCCAGCACCAATCCCTCTAGCGGGAACTACCAAGAGACCCAGTACTTC. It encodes CASTNPSSGNYQETQYF.

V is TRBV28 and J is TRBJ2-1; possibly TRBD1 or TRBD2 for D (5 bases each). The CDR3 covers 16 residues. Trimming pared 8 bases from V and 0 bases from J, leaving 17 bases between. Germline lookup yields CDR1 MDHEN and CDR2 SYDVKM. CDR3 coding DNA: TGTGCCAGCGGCGGTCGGGGCCGGAGCTCCTACAATGAGCAGTTCTTC. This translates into CASGGRGRSSYNEQFF.

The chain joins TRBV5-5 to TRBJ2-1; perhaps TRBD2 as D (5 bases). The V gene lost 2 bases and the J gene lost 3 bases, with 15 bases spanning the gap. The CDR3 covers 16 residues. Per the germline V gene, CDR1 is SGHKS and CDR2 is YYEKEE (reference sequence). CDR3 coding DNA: TGTGCCAGCAGCTTTTCCCCGGGATCGAACTACAATGAGCAGTTCTTC. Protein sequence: CASSFSPGSNYNEQFF.

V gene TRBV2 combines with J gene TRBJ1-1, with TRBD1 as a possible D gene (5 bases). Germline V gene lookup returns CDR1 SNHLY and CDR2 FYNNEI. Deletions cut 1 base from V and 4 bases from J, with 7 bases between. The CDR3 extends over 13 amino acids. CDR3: CASSEEQGTEAFF. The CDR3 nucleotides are TGTGCCAGCAGTGAAGAGCAGGGCACTGAAGCTTTCTTT.

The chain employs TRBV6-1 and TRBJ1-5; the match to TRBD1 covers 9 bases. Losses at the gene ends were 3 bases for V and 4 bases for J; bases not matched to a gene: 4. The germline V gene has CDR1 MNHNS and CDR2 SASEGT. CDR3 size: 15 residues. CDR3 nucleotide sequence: TGTGCCAGCAGTGAGGGGACAGGGCCGAATCAGCCCCAGCATTTT. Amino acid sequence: CASSEGTGPNQPQHF.

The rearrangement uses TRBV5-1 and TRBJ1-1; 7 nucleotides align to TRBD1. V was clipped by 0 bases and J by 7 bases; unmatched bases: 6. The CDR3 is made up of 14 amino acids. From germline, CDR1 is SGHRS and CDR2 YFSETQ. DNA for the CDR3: TGCGCCAGCAGCTTGGGCGGACAGGTAGATGAAGCTTTCTTT. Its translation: CASSLGGQVDEAFF.

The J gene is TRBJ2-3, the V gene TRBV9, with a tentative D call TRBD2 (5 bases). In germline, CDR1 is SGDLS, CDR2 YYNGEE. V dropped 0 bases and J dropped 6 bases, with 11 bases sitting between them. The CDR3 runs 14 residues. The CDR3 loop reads CASSVDGVGDTQYF. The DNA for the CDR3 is TGTGCCAGCAGCGTAGACGGGGTGGGGGATACGCAGTATTTT.

CDR3 residues: CATNGGHNYEQYF. In DNA form, the CDR3 reads TGTGCCACCAACGGGGGCCACAACTACGAGCAGTACTTC. The chain employs TRBV10-3 and TRBJ2-7; D may be TRBD1 or TRBD2 (6 bases each). This CDR3 has 13 residues. Germline CDR1 and CDR2: ENHRY and SYGVKD. Trimming stripped 10 bases from V and 3 bases from J, with 16 bases between.

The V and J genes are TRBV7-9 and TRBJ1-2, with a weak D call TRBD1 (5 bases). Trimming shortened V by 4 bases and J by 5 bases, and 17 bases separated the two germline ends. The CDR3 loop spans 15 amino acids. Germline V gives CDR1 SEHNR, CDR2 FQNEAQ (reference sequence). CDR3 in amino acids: CASSSTLAREYGYTF. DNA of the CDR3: TGTGCCAGCAGCTCGACTCTGGCCAGGGAATATGGCTACACCTTC.

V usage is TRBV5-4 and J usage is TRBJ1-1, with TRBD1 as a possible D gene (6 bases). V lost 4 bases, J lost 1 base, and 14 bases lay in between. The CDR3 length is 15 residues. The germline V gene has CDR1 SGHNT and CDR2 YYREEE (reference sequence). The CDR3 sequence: CASSHPGQRNTEAFF. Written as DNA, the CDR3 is TGTGCCAGCAGCCATCCGGGACAAAGGAACACTGAAGCTTTCTTT.

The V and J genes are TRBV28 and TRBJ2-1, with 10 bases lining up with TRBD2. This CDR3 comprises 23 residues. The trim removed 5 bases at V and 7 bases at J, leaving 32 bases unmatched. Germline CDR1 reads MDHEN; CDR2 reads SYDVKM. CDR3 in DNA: TGTGCCAGCAGTACCCCCACAGGAGGACTAGCGGAGGGAAGGGATGGGGCGGGGAATGAGCAGTTCTTC. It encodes CASSTPTGGLAEGRDGAGNEQFF.

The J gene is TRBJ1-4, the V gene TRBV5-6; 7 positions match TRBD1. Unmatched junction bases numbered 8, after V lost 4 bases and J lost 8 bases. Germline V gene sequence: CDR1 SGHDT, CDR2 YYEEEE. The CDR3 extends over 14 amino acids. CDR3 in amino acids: CASSVDRVYEKLFF. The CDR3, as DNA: TGTGCCAGCAGCGTTGACAGGGTTTACGAAAAACTGTTTTTT.

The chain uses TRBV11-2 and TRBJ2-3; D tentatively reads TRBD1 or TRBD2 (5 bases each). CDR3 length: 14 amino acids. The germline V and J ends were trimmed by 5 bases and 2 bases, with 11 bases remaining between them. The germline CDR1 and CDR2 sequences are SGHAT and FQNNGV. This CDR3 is CASSPGTTTDTQYF. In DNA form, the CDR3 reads TGTGCCAGCAGCCCCGGGACGACCACAGATACGCAGTATTTT.

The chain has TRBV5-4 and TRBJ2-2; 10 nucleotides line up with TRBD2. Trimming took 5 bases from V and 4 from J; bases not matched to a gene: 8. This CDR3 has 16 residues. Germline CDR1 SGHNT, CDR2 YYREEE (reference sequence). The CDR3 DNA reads TGTGCCAGCAGTCCCAGCGGGAGGGCCCTCACCGGGGAGCTGTTTTTT. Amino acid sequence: CASSPSGRALTGELFF.

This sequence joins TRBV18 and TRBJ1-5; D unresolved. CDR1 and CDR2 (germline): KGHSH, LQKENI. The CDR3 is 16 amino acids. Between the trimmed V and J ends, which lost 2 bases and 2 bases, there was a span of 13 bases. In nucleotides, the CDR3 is TGTGCCAGCTCACCAATGGGAAAGGCGGGCAATCAGCCCCAGCATTTT. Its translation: CASSPMGKAGNQPQHF.

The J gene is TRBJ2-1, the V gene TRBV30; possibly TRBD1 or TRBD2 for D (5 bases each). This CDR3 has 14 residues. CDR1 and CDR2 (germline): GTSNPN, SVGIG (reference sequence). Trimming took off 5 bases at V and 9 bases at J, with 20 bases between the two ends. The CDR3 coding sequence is TGTGCCTGGGACGAGGGGCACATGGGTGGTGAGCAGTTCTTC. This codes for CAWDEGHMGGEQFF.

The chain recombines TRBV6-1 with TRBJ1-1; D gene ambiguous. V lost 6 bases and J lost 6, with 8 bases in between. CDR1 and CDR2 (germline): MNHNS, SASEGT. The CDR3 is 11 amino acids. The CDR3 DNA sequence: TGTGCCAGCAGACGGGCCTCTGAAGCTTTCTTT. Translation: CASRRASEAFF.

The DNA for the CDR3 is TGTGCCAGCAGCTTTTCTAGCAGAGGGGCCTACAATGAGCAGTTCTTC. Protein product: CASSFSSRGAYNEQFF. The gene calls are TRBV5-4 and TRBJ2-1; D may correspond to TRBD1 or TRBD2 (5 bases each). The CDR3 sequence is 16 residues long. The germline V gene encodes CDR1 SGHNT and CDR2 YYREEE (reference sequence). The V gene lost 2 bases and the J gene lost 2 bases, with 14 bases spanning the gap.

The CDR3, as DNA: TGCGCCAGCAACCCAGAATGGGACACCGGGGAGCTGTTTTTT. Translation gives CASNPEWDTGELFF. V gene TRBV4-3 combines with J gene TRBJ2-2; no firm D call. The CDR3 totals 14 residues. Trimming took off 7 bases at V and 3 bases at J, with 12 bases between the two ends. Germline values: CDR1 LGHNA, CDR2 YSLEER.

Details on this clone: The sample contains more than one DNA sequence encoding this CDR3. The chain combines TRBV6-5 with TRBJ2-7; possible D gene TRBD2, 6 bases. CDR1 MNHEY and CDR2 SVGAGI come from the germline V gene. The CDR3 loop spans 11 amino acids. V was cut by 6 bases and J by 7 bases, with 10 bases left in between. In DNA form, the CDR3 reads TGTGCCAGCAGCCTAGGGAGGGAGCAGTACTTC. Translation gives CASSLGREQYF.

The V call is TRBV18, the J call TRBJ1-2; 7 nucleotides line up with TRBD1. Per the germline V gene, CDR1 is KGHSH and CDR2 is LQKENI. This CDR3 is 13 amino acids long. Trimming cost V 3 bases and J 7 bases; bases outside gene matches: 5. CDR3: CASSPGTDVGYTF. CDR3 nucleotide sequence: TGTGCCAGCTCACCGGGGACAGATGTTGGCTACACCTTC.

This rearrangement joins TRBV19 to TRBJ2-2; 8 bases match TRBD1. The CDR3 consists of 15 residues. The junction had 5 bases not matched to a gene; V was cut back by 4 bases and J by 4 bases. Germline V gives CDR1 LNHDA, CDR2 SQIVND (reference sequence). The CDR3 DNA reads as TGTGCCAGTAGTACGACAGGGGTAGGCACCGGGGAGCTGTTTTTT. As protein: CASSTTGVGTGELFF.

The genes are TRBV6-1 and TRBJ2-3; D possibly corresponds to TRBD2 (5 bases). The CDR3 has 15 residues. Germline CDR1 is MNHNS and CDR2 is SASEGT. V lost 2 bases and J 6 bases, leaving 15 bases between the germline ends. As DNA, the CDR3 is TGTGCCAGCAGTGAATCTCTCACCCGGAGGGATACGCAGTATTTT. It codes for CASSESLTRRDTQYF.

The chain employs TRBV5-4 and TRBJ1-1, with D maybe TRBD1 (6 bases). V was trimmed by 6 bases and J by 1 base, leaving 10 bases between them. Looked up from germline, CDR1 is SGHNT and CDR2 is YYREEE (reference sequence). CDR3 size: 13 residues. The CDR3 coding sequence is TGTGCCAGCAACCAGGGACAGAACACTGAAGCTTTCTTT. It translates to CASNQGQNTEAFF.